These 13 T cell receptor beta chains were sequenced from one sample in a study of graft-versus-host responses after intestinal transplantation. The assay was immunoSEQ multiplex PCR, and TCRdb's table has in-frame clones only and misses some. The repertoire holds tens of thousands of clones, with roughly 95% as singletons. Sequencing used PBMCs, obtained 156 days after intestinal transplant. Receptor source: a human patient who received an intestinal transplant, so some T cells may come from the graft donor.

This clone was seen a single time. V is TRBV5-1 and J is TRBJ2-3; TRBD1 matches at 7 bases. V gave up 2 bases and J gave up 1 base; unmatched junction bases: 4. In germline, CDR1 is SGHRS, CDR2 YFSETQ. The CDR3 totals 15 residues. CDR3 in DNA: TGCGCCAGCAGCTTCGTAGACAGGGGCACAGATACGCAGTATTTT. Translation gives CASSFVDRGTDTQYF.

This chain uses TRBV6-6 with TRBJ2-5; D uncertain. Trimming shortened V by 7 bases and J by 4 bases, and 10 bases separated the two germline ends. This CDR3 is built from 12 residues. Germline V CDR1 and CDR2: MNHNY, SVGAGI (reference sequence). The CDR3 is CASTHGRETQYF. The CDR3 region has the DNA TGTGCCAGCACCCACGGGCGAGAGACCCAGTACTTC.

V and J are TRBV30 and TRBJ2-1, with a possible D match to TRBD1 (6 bases). Trimming cost V 3 bases and J 9 bases, with 21 bases left between them. Per the germline V gene, CDR1 is GTSNPN and CDR2 is SVGIG (reference sequence). This CDR3 has 15 amino acids. CDR3 amino acids: CAWRAPQGSGSEQFF. CDR3 nucleotides: TGTGCCTGGAGGGCCCCACAGGGAAGTGGGAGTGAGCAGTTCTTC.

The rearrangement links TRBV7-9 to TRBJ1-5; D is possibly TRBD1 (6 bases). Germline CDR1 is SEHNR and CDR2 is FQNEAQ (reference sequence). V shed 8 bases and J shed 4 bases, with 15 bases lying between them. The CDR3 contains 14 residues. In DNA, the CDR3 is TGTGCCAGCGGCTACTCAGGGGAGAATCAGCCCCAGCATTTT. Translating gives CASGYSGENQPQHF.

The chain recombines TRBV6-1 with TRBJ1-6; TRBD1 aligns across 7 bases. In germline, CDR1 is MNHNS, CDR2 SASEGT. J lost 10 bases, V lost 6 bases, and 9 bases had no gene match. CDR3 length: 14 residues. The CDR3 nucleotides are TGTGCCAGCAGACCCGACAGGGTGCCCTCACCCCTCCACTTT. It is translated as CASRPDRVPSPLHF.

V gene TRBV4-3 combines with J gene TRBJ2-7; TRBD2 agrees at 10 bases. J was trimmed by 4 bases and V by 3 bases; bases with no gene match: 6. Germline values: CDR1 LGHNA, CDR2 YSLEER. CDR3 length equals 15 residues. Written as DNA, the CDR3 is TGCGCCAGCAGCCAGACGCTTAGCGGGGGGTACGAGCAGTACTTC. Translation: CASSQTLSGGYEQYF.

The rearrangement links TRBV20-1 to TRBJ2-1; 7 nucleotides line up with TRBD1. V lost 6 bases, J lost 14 bases, and 10 bases stayed unmatched. The CDR3 has 11 amino acids. CDR1 is DFQATT and CDR2 is SNEGSKA in the germline V gene (reference sequence). This CDR3 reads CSAQTGRMEFF. CDR3 coding DNA: TGCAGTGCGCAGACAGGGAGAATGGAGTTCTTC.

V and J are TRBV7-9 and TRBJ1-1; the D is unclear. The V and J ends lost 2 bases and 1 base respectively, with 11 bases between them. This CDR3 has 15 residues. Germline CDR1 and CDR2: SEHNR and FQNEAQ (reference sequence). This CDR3 is CASSLKWGRNTEAFF. CDR3 DNA sequence: TGTGCCAGCAGCTTAAAGTGGGGAAGGAACACTGAAGCTTTCTTT.

The rearrangement links TRBV19 to TRBJ1-6; D is perhaps TRBD1 (5 bases). This CDR3 is 15 amino acids long. Trimming took off 3 bases at V and 9 bases at J, with 15 bases between the two ends. Germline CDR1 and CDR2: LNHDA and SQIVND (reference sequence). The chain's CDR3 is CASSMFGDVSSPLHF. The CDR3 DNA is TGTGCCAGTAGTATGTTCGGGGACGTAAGTTCACCCCTCCACTTT.

V gene TRBV27 combines with J gene TRBJ2-2; D uncertain. Germline loops: CDR1 MNHEY, CDR2 SMNVEV (reference sequence). The CDR3 extends over 12 amino acids. Trimming cost V 6 bases and J 2 bases, with 4 bases left between them. CDR3: CASSPNTGELFF. In nucleotides, the CDR3 is TGTGCCAGCAGCCCTAACACCGGGGAGCTGTTTTTT.

This rearrangement joins TRBV13 to TRBJ2-2; D uncertain. The CDR3 has 16 amino acids. V shed 7 bases and J shed 0 bases, with 15 bases lying between them. Germline values: CDR1 PRHDT, CDR2 FYEKMQ (reference sequence). The CDR3 loop reads CASTEGIAANTGELFF. DNA for the CDR3: TGTGCCAGCACCGAAGGAATAGCTGCGAACACCGGGGAGCTGTTTTTT. Filled out from reference TRBV13 and TRBJ2-2, the complete variable domain reads AAGVIQSPRHLIKEKRETATLKCYPIPRHDTVYWYQQGPGQDPQFLISFYEKMQSDKGSIPDRFSAQQFSDYHSELNMSSLELGDSALYFCASTEGIAANTGELFFGEGSRLTVL.

The chain has TRBV19 and TRBJ2-5; the D gene is possibly TRBD2 (6 bases). From germline, CDR1 is LNHDA and CDR2 SQIVND (reference sequence). Trimming removed 1 base at V and 1 base at J, with 10 bases between. This CDR3 has 15 residues. The CDR3 bases are TGTGCCAGTAGTATAGCCGGGGGTGGCCAAGAGACCCAGTACTTC. Translation gives CASSIAGGGQETQYF.

This rearrangement joins TRBV29-1 to TRBJ1-2; D uncertain. Germline-derived CDR1 and CDR2 are SQVTM and ANQGSEA. The CDR3 is 12 residues long. Trimming took off 6 bases at V and 2 bases at J, with 10 bases between the two ends. CDR3 sequence (DNA): TGCAGCGTCCAATCGCAAAACTATGGCTACACCTTC. It specifies CSVQSQNYGYTF.